This T cell receptor beta chain was captured by sequencing in a study of blood T cell repertoires in COVID-19. Study summary: There were acute and convalescent COVID-19 samples, and they came from the United States, Italy and Spain. The analysed material was cDNA or gDNA that came from T cells, B-cell-depleted T cells, or PBMCs.

How the authors handled the data: Cell counts per sample came from amplifying reference gene primers. The method was immunoSEQ multiplex PCR; TCRdb's version includes in-frame clones alone and lacks a portion of them. V, J and clone size are those of that table, while D and trimming were read from the DNA. Altogether under 150,000 clones are present, about 85% being singletons, with the ten largest covering approximately 2%. Trimming removed 0 bases from V and 10 bases from J, with 9 bases in between. There are 11 residues in the CDR3. The germline CDR1 and CDR2 sequences are DFQATT and SNEGSKA (reference sequence).

The V and J genes are TRBV20-1 and TRBJ1-1, with no clear D. This clonotype originated in a man between 65 and 80 years old with acute or convalescent COVID-19. Sequenced: peripheral blood. The CDR3 here is CSAREVRGAFF. CDR3 DNA: TGCAGTGCTAGAGAGGTTCGGGGAGCTTTCTTT.